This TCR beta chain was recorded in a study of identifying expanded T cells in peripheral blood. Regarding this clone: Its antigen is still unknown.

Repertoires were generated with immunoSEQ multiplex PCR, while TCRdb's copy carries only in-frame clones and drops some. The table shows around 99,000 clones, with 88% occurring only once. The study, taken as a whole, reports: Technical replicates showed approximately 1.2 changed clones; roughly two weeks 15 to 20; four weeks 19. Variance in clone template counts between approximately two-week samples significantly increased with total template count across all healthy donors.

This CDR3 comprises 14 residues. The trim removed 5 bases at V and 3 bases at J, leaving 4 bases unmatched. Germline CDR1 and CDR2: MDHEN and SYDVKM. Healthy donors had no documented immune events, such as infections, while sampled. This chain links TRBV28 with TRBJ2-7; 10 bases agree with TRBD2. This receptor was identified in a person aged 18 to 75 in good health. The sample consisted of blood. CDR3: CASSVASGGYEQYF. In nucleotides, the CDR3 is TGTGCCAGCAGTGTGGCTAGCGGGGGCTACGAGCAGTACTTC.